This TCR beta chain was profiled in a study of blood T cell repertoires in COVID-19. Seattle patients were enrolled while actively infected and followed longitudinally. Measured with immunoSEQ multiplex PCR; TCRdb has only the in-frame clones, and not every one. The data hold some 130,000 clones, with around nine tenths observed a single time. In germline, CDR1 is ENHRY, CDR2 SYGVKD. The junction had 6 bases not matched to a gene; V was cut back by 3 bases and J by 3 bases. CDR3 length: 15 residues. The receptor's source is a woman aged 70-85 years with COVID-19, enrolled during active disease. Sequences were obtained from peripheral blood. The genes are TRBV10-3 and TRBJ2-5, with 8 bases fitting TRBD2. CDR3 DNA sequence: TGTGCCATCAGTGATCTCGGGGGGGTAAAAGAGACCCAGTACTTC. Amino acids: CAISDLGGVKETQYF.